These 2 T cell receptor beta chains came from one sample sequenced in a study of shared clonotypes between healthy human individuals. TCRdb's table, derived via immunoSEQ multiplex PCR, lists solely in-frame clones and lacks some. Of about 2 million clones in the sample, about 95% were seen once. Naive CD8 isolation took CD45RO-negative cells positively selected for CCR7 and excluded terminally differentiated effector memory CD45RA+ cells. The specimen was naive CD8+ T cells sorted from blood. All receptors come from a young man in good health.

The V gene is TRBV2, the J gene TRBJ2-7; D uncertain. In germline, CDR1 is SNHLY, CDR2 FYNNEI. The V gene lost 10 bases and the J gene lost 0 bases, with 10 bases spanning the gap. The CDR3 runs to 12 residues. The CDR3 DNA follows: TGTGCCACCCTGCTTACCTCCTACGAGCAGTACTTC. Protein: CATLLTSYEQYF.

The CDR3 sequence: CASSSGQGREQYF. CDR3 nucleotides: TGTGCCAGCAGTTCGGGACAGGGCCGCGAGCAGTACTTC. The chain employs TRBV6-5 and TRBJ2-7; 9 bases are shared with TRBD1. The CDR3 is made up of 13 amino acids. With V trimmed by 4 bases and J by 6 bases, 4 bases remained unmatched. Germline V gives CDR1 MNHEY, CDR2 SVGAGI.